This TCR beta chain was identified during a study of T cells after yellow fever vaccination. Study results and limitations: Most clones from primary vaccination were detected again post-booster (roughly 95% CD4, roughly 85% CD8). Researchers noted that a small share of clonotypes showed up in both CD4 and CD8 compartments. The secondary response peaked faster, at day 5 versus 15, but was weaker.

UMIs and a universal primer site were added when TCR cDNA was made by 5'RACE template switching. One entry per CDR3 protein, called by TCRdb with MiXCR from the 5' RACE reads. Of about 340,000 distinct CDR3 sequences listed, 3% to 4.5% were seen once; the top ten hold less than 25%. This clonotype came up a few times. Its matching antigen is unknown. The CDR3 has 16 amino acids. The J segment lost 6 bases and the V segment lost 0 bases, leaving 5 bases of the junction unmatched. Germline assignment: CDR1 SGHNT and CDR2 YYREEE (reference sequence). The rearrangement joins TRBV5-4 to TRBJ2-1; 11 nucleotides agree with TRBD2. The sample here was PBMCs, taken 5 days after the yellow fever booster vaccination. This TCR was sampled from a man younger than 35 who received the YFV17D yellow fever vaccine. CDR3 coding DNA: TGTGCCAGCAGCTTGGACCTAGCGGGGGGAAGCAATGAGCAGTTCTTC. Translation: CASSLDLAGGSNEQFF.